The 16 T cell receptor beta chains reported below all come from one sample, sequenced in a study of T cell repertoires in cytomegalovirus infection. TCRdb processed the reads anew with MiXCR; each CDR3 protein has one entry. Here the sample spans about 740,000 distinct CDR3 sequences, approximately 40% being singletons. The specimen was PBMCs. Every receptor here comes from a human donor in good health (CMV status not recorded). Some clones in this sample may be carry-over from other donors' samples.

V is TRBV7-2 and J is TRBJ1-2, with 7 positions matching TRBD1. The germline V gene encodes CDR1 SGHTA and CDR2 FQGNSA. The CDR3 totals 16 residues. Trimming removed 1 base from V and 5 bases from J; junction bases left unmatched: 10. CDR3 nucleotides: TGTGCCAGCAGCTTAGGTTCCGGACAGGCTTTTTATGGCTACACCTTC. Protein: CASSLGSGQAFYGYTF.

This clonotype was seen a handful of times. V usage is TRBV5-6 and J usage is TRBJ2-1; 11 bases fit TRBD2. The length of the CDR3 is 13 residues. Germline values: CDR1 SGHDT, CDR2 YYEEEE. Trimming at V came to 6 bases and at J to 9 bases, leaving 5 bases not matched to a gene. CDR3 sequence: CASTTTSGIEQFF. The CDR3 DNA reads as TGTGCCAGCACTACGACTAGCGGGATTGAGCAGTTCTTC.

The DNA of the CDR3 is TGTGCCAGCGCGGGGCTGGAGACTGAAGCTTTCTTT. Residues: CASAGLETEAFF. V gene TRBV19 combines with J gene TRBJ1-1; tentatively, D is TRBD1 (5 bases). CDR1 is LNHDA, CDR2 SQIVND, per germline (reference sequence). The CDR3 totals 12 residues. The ends were cut back, 9 bases at V and 5 bases at J, with 13 bases in the middle.

This sequence joins TRBV11-2 and TRBJ2-5; D ambiguous. CDR3 size: 15 residues. V was trimmed by 0 bases and J by 7 bases, leaving 15 bases between them. The germline V gene encodes CDR1 SGHAT and CDR2 FQNNGV. The chain's CDR3 is CASSLDRTSPGTQYF. CDR3 nucleotide sequence: TGTGCCAGCAGCTTAGACCGAACTTCTCCAGGGACCCAGTACTTC.

CDR3 bases: TGTGCCAGCAGCGCCGTGGGGTGGGCTGAAGCTTTCTTT. It is translated as CASSAVGWAEAFF. The chain combines TRBV25-1 with TRBJ1-1; the D is unclear. CDR3 length: 13 amino acids. From germline, CDR1 is MGHDK and CDR2 SYGVNS. Trimming removed 6 bases from V and 6 bases from J, with 14 bases in between.

The chain uses TRBV5-4 and TRBJ1-5; D is uncertain. The CDR3 is 14 amino acids. The germline gives CDR1 SGHNT, CDR2 YYREEE (reference sequence). V was pared by 1 base and J by 7 bases, with 12 bases between. CDR3 residues: CASSLLGSSQPQHF. The CDR3, as DNA: TGTGCCAGCAGCTTGTTAGGTAGCAGCCAGCCCCAGCATTTT. Drawing the rest from reference TRBV5-4 and TRBJ1-5, the complete variable domain is ETGVTQSPTHLIKTRGQQVTLRCSSQSGHNTVSWYQQALGQGPQFIFQYYREEENGRGNFPPRFSGLQFPNYSSELNVNALELDDSALYLCASSLLGSSQPQHFGDGTRLSIL.

This clonotype was seen a handful of times. The rearrangement uses TRBV12-3 or TRBV12-4 and TRBJ1-6; D is undetermined. V was pared by 5 bases and J by 8 bases, with 16 bases between. This CDR3 is built from 15 residues. The CDR3 region has the DNA TGTGCCAGCAGTCTCCGGACTGGAATGGATTCACCCCTCCACTTT. Its protein is CASSLRTGMDSPLHF.

The CDR3 DNA reads as TGCGCCAGCAGCCTACTTGGGGGAGGGCCCAATGAGCAGTTCTTC. It is translated as CASSLLGGGPNEQFF. The rearrangement links TRBV5-1 to TRBJ2-1, with 7 bases aligning to TRBD2. Trimming at V came to 4 bases and at J to 6 bases, leaving 10 bases not matched to a gene. The CDR3 has 15 residues. The V gene's germline CDR1 is SGHRS and CDR2 YFSETQ.

The table lists this clonotype with a few counts. This chain links TRBV11-3 with TRBJ2-1; 7 nucleotides match TRBD2. The CDR3 length is 14 residues. The V segment lost 4 bases and the J segment 7 bases; nucleotides outside the gene matches: 7. Germline lookup yields CDR1 SGHNT and CDR2 YENEEA. The CDR3, as DNA: TGTGCCAGCAGCTCAAGGGTGGGGGGGAATGAGCAGTTCTTC. Its translation is CASSSRVGGNEQFF.

The chain joins TRBV12-5 to TRBJ1-2; maybe TRBD1 (6 bases). Per germline, CDR1 LGHNT and CDR2 FRNRAP. Trimming took 6 bases from V and 8 from J, leaving 16 bases between them. This CDR3 comprises 13 residues. CDR3 residues: CASGSTGLKGYTF. The CDR3 bases are TGTGCTAGTGGCTCAACAGGGTTGAAAGGCTACACCTTC.

Only a few counts were recorded for this clonotype. The rearrangement joins TRBV28 to TRBJ1-1; D might be TRBD1 (5 bases). V lost 4 bases, J lost 0 bases, and 9 bases lay in between. The CDR3 has 14 amino acids. Per the germline V gene, CDR1 is MDHEN and CDR2 is SYDVKM. CDR3 loop: CASSYPGLNTEAFF. The CDR3, as DNA: TGTGCCAGCAGTTATCCGGGACTGAACACTGAAGCTTTCTTT. Complete variable domain (other parts from reference TRBV28 and TRBJ1-1): DVKVTQSSRYLVKRTGEKVFLECVQDMDHENMFWYRQDPGLGLRLIYFSYDVKMKEKGDIPEGYSVSREKKERFSLILESASTNQTSMYLCASSYPGLNTEAFFGQGTRLTVV.

The chain couples TRBV28 to TRBJ1-2, with a weak D call TRBD1 (5 bases). The CDR3 covers 14 residues. Trimming removed 6 bases at V and 4 bases at J, with 15 bases between. Germline V gives CDR1 MDHEN, CDR2 SYDVKM. The chain's CDR3 is CASRVPPGTYGYTF. CDR3 DNA: TGTGCCAGCAGGGTCCCTCCAGGGACCTATGGCTACACCTTC.

This clonotype showed up just a few times. V and J are TRBV12-3 or TRBV12-4 and TRBJ1-5; D may be TRBD1 (5 bases). V dropped 8 bases and J dropped 3 bases, with 14 bases sitting between them. The CDR3 covers 14 residues. CDR3 region: CASAGGGHNQPQHF. The CDR3 DNA reads TGTGCCAGCGCTGGGGGAGGGCACAATCAGCCCCAGCATTTT.

This clonotype was recorded a few times. This chain links TRBV20-1 with TRBJ2-7, with 14 nucleotides matching TRBD2. Trimming at V came to 3 bases and at J to 6 bases, leaving 1 base not matched to a gene. The CDR3 contains 13 residues. The germline CDR1 and CDR2 sequences are DFQATT and SNEGSKA (reference sequence). CDR3 nucleotide sequence: TGCAGTGCTAGGGGGACTAGCGGGGGCGAGCAGTACTTC. Translation gives CSARGTSGGEQYF.

The chain couples TRBV11-2 to TRBJ1-1, with D possibly being TRBD1 (5 bases). CDR1 and CDR2 from the germline V gene are SGHAT and FQNNGV. The CDR3 covers 15 residues. Trimming left V 0 bases short and J 2 bases short, with 10 bases between. CDR3 nucleotides: TGTGCCAGCAGCTTAGACCAGGGTTCAAACACTGAAGCTTTCTTT. It specifies CASSLDQGSNTEAFF.

V and J are TRBV19 and TRBJ2-7; TRBD2 agrees at 11 bases. CDR1 is LNHDA and CDR2 is SQIVND in the germline V gene (reference sequence). Trimming removed 6 bases from V and 6 bases from J; junction bases left unmatched: 7. The CDR3 sequence is 14 residues long. The CDR3 DNA is TGTGCCAGTAGCCGGGGGACTAGCGGATCCGAGCAGTACTTC. This sequence encodes CASSRGTSGSEQYF.